One and the same sample provided the 9 T cell receptor beta chains below, sequenced in a study of cytomegalovirus exposure and HLA in healthy donors. Use of 60 Vbeta and 13 Jbeta primers characterized the PCR. TCRdb's copy holds only in-frame clones and misses some; the assay was immunoSEQ multiplex PCR. The data contain 90,000 to 150,000 clones, 65% to 75% of them singletons. The sample was PBMCs. The receptors come from a woman between 45 and 60 years old in good health and CMV-seropositive.

This CDR3 is CASSLSGGNLYGYTF. The CDR3 nucleotides are TGTGCCAGCAGCCTGTCAGGGGGGAACCTCTATGGCTACACCTTC. V usage is TRBV5-4 and J usage is TRBJ1-2; the match to TRBD1 covers 7 bases. V was pared by 4 bases and J by 4 bases, with 10 bases of the junction left unmatched. The CDR3 is made up of 15 amino acids. Germline CDR1 reads SGHNT; CDR2 reads YYREEE (reference sequence).

DNA of the CDR3: TGTGCCAGCAGCGGGGGCCCTGCTAACTATGGCTACACCTTC. It codes for CASSGGPANYGYTF. The chain combines TRBV21-1 with TRBJ1-2; the DNA was not compared with TRBD1, the D call given in the table. TRBV21-1 is noted as a pseudogene. The CDR3 has 14 residues.

This clone was detected a few times. The rearrangement joins TRBV7-2 to TRBJ2-2, with D possibly matching TRBD2 (6 bases). CDR1 SGHTA and CDR2 FQGNSA come from the germline V gene. Trimming shortened V by 1 base and J by 3 bases, and 15 bases separated the two germline ends. The CDR3 is 17 amino acids. CDR3 sequence: CASSLGGGARDTGELFF. The DNA for the CDR3 is TGTGCCAGCAGCTTAGGGGGCGGGGCAAGGGACACCGGGGAGCTGTTTTTT.

Only a few counts were recorded for this clone. V usage is TRBV5-1 and J usage is TRBJ1-1; D is perhaps TRBD1 (6 bases). Trimming pared 0 bases from V and 0 bases from J, leaving 9 bases between. The CDR3 consists of 15 residues. The germline V gene encodes CDR1 SGHRS and CDR2 YFSETQ. The CDR3 region has the DNA TGCGCCAGCAGCTTGGCCGGACAGATGAACACTGAAGCTTTCTTT. Its protein is CASSLAGQMNTEAFF.

For the CDR3, the DNA is TGTGCCAGCAGTGATCCCGGAGGGCTTGACGAGCAGTACTTC. Encoded protein: CASSDPGGLDEQYF. The V call is TRBV6-1, the J call TRBJ2-7, with D maybe TRBD2 (6 bases). Between the trimmed V and J ends, which lost 3 bases and 5 bases, there was a span of 14 bases. There are 14 residues in the CDR3. In germline, CDR1 is MNHNS, CDR2 SASEGT.

As regards this clone: Mismatch with germline at one junction end may stem from a read error. The rearrangement joins TRBV7-2 to TRBJ2-1, with 8 positions matching TRBD2. Germline lookup yields CDR1 SGHTA and CDR2 FQGNSA. This CDR3 spans 15 amino acids. The CDR3 DNA reads TGTGCCAGCAGTCAGAGCGGGGGCTCCAACAATGAGCAGTTCTTC. Amino acids: CASSQSGGSNNEQFF.

The chain is built from TRBV7-2 and TRBJ1-5; perhaps TRBD1 as D (5 bases). Germline-derived CDR1 and CDR2 are SGHTA and FQGNSA. The V end lost 3 bases, the J end lost 7 bases, and 10 bases lay between the germline ends. This CDR3 contains 13 residues. The CDR3 loop is CASSFDGGQPQHF. CDR3 bases: TGTGCCAGCAGCTTTGACGGGGGGCAGCCCCAGCATTTT. Complete variable domain (other parts from reference TRBV7-2 and TRBJ1-5): GAGVSQSPSNKVTEKGKDVELRCDPISGHTALYWYRQSLGQGLEFLIYFQGNSAPDKSGLPSDRFSAERTGGSVSTLTIQRTQQEDSAVYLCASSFDGGQPQHFGDGTRLSIL.

The chain has TRBV30 and TRBJ1-4; TRBD1 agrees at 7 bases. CDR3 length equals 16 residues. Trimming removed 5 bases from V and 0 bases from J; junction bases left unmatched: 9. Germline-derived CDR1 and CDR2 are GTSNPN and SVGIG (reference sequence). CDR3 sequence (DNA): TGTGCCTGGGCGTCAGGGGGGACTGCAACTAATGAAAAACTGTTTTTT. It specifies CAWASGGTATNEKLFF.

This chain links TRBV6-5 with TRBJ2-7, with 8 bases identical to TRBD1. This CDR3 has 14 residues. Germline V gives CDR1 MNHEY, CDR2 SVGAGI. Trimming at V came to 6 bases and at J to 1 base, leaving 5 bases not matched to a gene. The CDR3 sequence is CASRKGQASYEQYF. In DNA form, the CDR3 reads TGTGCCAGCAGAAAGGGACAGGCATCCTACGAGCAGTACTTC.